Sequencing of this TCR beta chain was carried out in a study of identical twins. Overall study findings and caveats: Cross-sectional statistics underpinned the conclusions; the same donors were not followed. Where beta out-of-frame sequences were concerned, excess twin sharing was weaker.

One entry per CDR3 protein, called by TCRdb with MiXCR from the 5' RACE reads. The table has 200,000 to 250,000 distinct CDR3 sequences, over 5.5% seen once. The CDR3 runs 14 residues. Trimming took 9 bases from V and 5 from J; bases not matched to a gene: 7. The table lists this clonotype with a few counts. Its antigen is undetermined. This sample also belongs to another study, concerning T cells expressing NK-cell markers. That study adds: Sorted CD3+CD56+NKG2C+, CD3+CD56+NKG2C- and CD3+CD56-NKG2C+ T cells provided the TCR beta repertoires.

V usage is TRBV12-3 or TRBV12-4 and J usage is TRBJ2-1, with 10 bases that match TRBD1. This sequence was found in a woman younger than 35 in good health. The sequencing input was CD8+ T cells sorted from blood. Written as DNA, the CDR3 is TGTGCCAGTACGGGACAGGGGACGGACAATGAGCAGTTCTTC. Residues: CASTGQGTDNEQFF.